These 14 T cell receptor beta chains came from one sample sequenced in a study of cytomegalovirus exposure and HLA in healthy donors. The PCR used 60 Vbeta and 13 Jbeta primers. Measured with immunoSEQ multiplex PCR; TCRdb has only the in-frame clones, and not every one. The sample yields about 89,000 clones, about 89% seen once. Sequencing was carried out using PBMCs. The receptors were sampled from a man aged 25-45 years in good health and CMV-seropositive.

This chain connects TRBV29-1 to TRBJ2-1; TRBD1 is a possible D gene (6 bases). The CDR3 spans 12 residues. Between the trimmed V and J ends, which lost 5 bases and 3 bases, there was a span of 8 bases. CDR1 is SQVTM, CDR2 ANQGSEA, per germline. CDR3 coding DNA: TGCAGCGTTAGACAGGACTACAATGAGCAGTTCTTC. Protein sequence: CSVRQDYNEQFF.

The V call is TRBV27, the J call TRBJ1-5, with D tentatively TRBD1 (6 bases). The CDR3 runs to 12 residues. Trimming took off 4 bases at V and 7 bases at J, with 8 bases between the two ends. The germline CDR1 and CDR2 sequences are MNHEY and SMNVEV (reference sequence). The DNA for the CDR3 is TGTGCCAGCAGTTCCCAGGGGCAGCCCCAGCATTTT. It specifies CASSSQGQPQHF.

The gene calls are TRBV5-4 and TRBJ2-1, with 10 bases aligning to TRBD2. Trimming removed 0 bases from V and 9 bases from J; junction bases left unmatched: 18. CDR3 length equals 19 residues. In germline, CDR1 is SGHNT, CDR2 YYREEE (reference sequence). The CDR3 spells CASSLVGRGLLAGVAEQFF. The DNA for the CDR3 is TGTGCCAGCAGCTTGGTTGGCAGGGGGCTTCTAGCGGGAGTAGCTGAGCAGTTCTTC.

The chain employs TRBV2 and TRBJ2-7; possible D gene TRBD1, 6 bases. Germline CDR1 is SNHLY and CDR2 is FYNNEI. This CDR3 has 14 amino acids. V lost 6 bases, J lost 3 bases, and 15 bases lay in between. CDR3 in amino acids: CASSRITGLYEQYF. The CDR3 bases are TGTGCCAGCAGCAGGATTACAGGGCTCTACGAGCAGTACTTC.

This chain uses TRBV21-1 with TRBJ2-7; TRBD1, the table's D call, lacks a check against the DNA. TRBV21-1 is given as a pseudogene. The CDR3 is 11 residues long. The CDR3 sequence: CASSNRGEQYF. CDR3 sequence (DNA): TGTGCCAGCAGCAACAGGGGCGAGCAGTACTTC.

The V and J genes are TRBV5-1 and TRBJ1-3; D unclear. The V and J ends lost 0 bases and 4 bases respectively, with 14 bases between them. The CDR3 sequence is 16 residues long. Germline V CDR1 and CDR2: SGHRS, YFSETQ. The CDR3 region is CASSLENFHPGNTIYF. Here the CDR3 DNA reads TGCGCCAGCAGCTTGGAAAACTTCCACCCAGGAAACACCATATATTTT.

The chain joins TRBV30 to TRBJ2-5; TRBD1 might be the D (5 bases). V gave up 3 bases and J gave up 7 bases, with 15 bases separating them. This CDR3 has 13 amino acids. Germline values: CDR1 GTSNPN, CDR2 SVGIG (reference sequence). CDR3 loop: CAWRDSTLGTQYF. For the CDR3, the DNA is TGTGCCTGGAGAGACAGCACCTTAGGGACCCAGTACTTC. The full variable domain, with the rest looked up from reference TRBV30 and TRBJ2-5, is SQTIHQWPATLVQPVGSPLSLECTVEGTSNPNLYWYRQAAGRGLQLLFYSVGIGQISSEVPQNLSASRPQDRQFILSSKKLLLSDSGFYLCAWRDSTLGTQYFGPGTRLLVL.

In its sample, this clone was seen a few times. This chain links TRBV6-1 with TRBJ1-5; tentative D call: TRBD1 (5 bases). The V gene lost 3 bases and the J gene lost 7 bases, with 10 bases spanning the gap. The germline V gene has CDR1 MNHNS and CDR2 SASEGT. The CDR3 is 13 amino acids. The CDR3 here is CASSDRVKQPQHF. CDR3 in DNA: TGTGCCAGCAGTGACAGGGTCAAGCAGCCCCAGCATTTT.

V and J are TRBV30 and TRBJ2-7; possible D gene TRBD1, 8 bases. This CDR3 has 13 residues. Germline-derived CDR1 and CDR2 are GTSNPN and SVGIG (reference sequence). V gave up 6 bases and J gave up 3 bases, with 15 bases separating them. As DNA, the CDR3 is TGTGCCTGCCCATACAGGGGGGGCTACGAGCAGTACTTC. As protein: CACPYRGGYEQYF.

The rearrangement uses TRBV6-5 and TRBJ2-5; 12 nucleotides line up with TRBD2. Losses at the gene ends were 5 bases for V and 3 bases for J; bases not matched to a gene: 4. Looked up from germline, CDR1 is MNHEY and CDR2 is SVGAGI. The CDR3 runs to 15 residues. CDR3 sequence: CASSNGLAGKETQYF. The CDR3 DNA is TGTGCCAGCAGTAACGGACTAGCGGGGAAAGAGACCCAGTACTTC.

The chain combines TRBV9 with TRBJ2-1; 11 bases agree with TRBD2. After removal of 1 base from V and 7 bases from J, the junction contained 1 base not matched to a gene. CDR1 and CDR2 from the germline V gene are SGDLS and YYNGEE. The CDR3 runs to 14 residues. In DNA form, the CDR3 reads TGTGCCAGCAGCGTAATAGCGGGAGGGAATGAGCAGTTCTTC. This translates into CASSVIAGGNEQFF. The complete variable domain, with remaining parts taken from reference TRBV9 and TRBJ2-1, reads DSGVTQTPKHLITATGQRVTLRCSPRSGDLSVYWYQQSLDQGLQFLIQYYNGEERAKGNILERFSAQQFPDLHSELNLSSLELGDSALYFCASSVIAGGNEQFFGPGTRLTVL.

The chain recombines TRBV28 with TRBJ1-5; 8 bases align to TRBD1. V lost 6 bases to trimming and J lost 4 bases; unmatched junction nucleotides: 5. CDR1 is MDHEN, CDR2 SYDVKM, per germline. CDR3 length equals 14 residues. In DNA, the CDR3 is TGTGCCAGCAGCCCTAGACAGGGGAATCAGCCCCAGCATTTT. Translated, it gives CASSPRQGNQPQHF. Full variable domain (remainder filled in from reference TRBV28 and TRBJ1-5): DVKVTQSSRYLVKRTGEKVFLECVQDMDHENMFWYRQDPGLGLRLIYFSYDVKMKEKGDIPEGYSVSREKKERFSLILESASTNQTSMYLCASSPRQGNQPQHFGDGTRLSIL.

V is TRBV27 and J is TRBJ2-7, with D possibly matching TRBD2 (6 bases). The germline V gene has CDR1 MNHEY and CDR2 SMNVEV (reference sequence). Trimming cost V 7 bases and J 3 bases, with 19 bases left between them. The CDR3 sequence is 15 residues long. CDR3 in amino acids: CASTPGGGGSYEQYF. In DNA form, the CDR3 reads TGTGCCAGCACCCCCGGGGGTGGGGGTAGCTACGAGCAGTACTTC.

The CDR3 region has the DNA TGTGCCAGTAGGGGCGGGATTGGGGAGACCCAGTACTTC. The encoded protein is CASRGGIGETQYF. The V call is TRBV19, the J call TRBJ2-5, with D tentatively TRBD2 (6 bases). The germline V and J ends were trimmed by 6 bases and 5 bases, with 13 bases remaining between them. Germline CDR1 is LNHDA and CDR2 is SQIVND (reference sequence). The CDR3 is made up of 13 amino acids.